This record covers a single TCR beta chain. Its antigen is unidentified. 13 Jbeta primers and 60 Vbeta primers were used for the PCR. Assay: immunoSEQ multiplex PCR; the TCRdb copy retains only in-frame clones and omits some. This table holds over 100,000 clones. The CDR3 has 15 amino acids. The V gene's germline CDR1 is MRHNA and CDR2 SNTAGT. The J segment lost 7 bases and the V segment lost 4 bases, leaving 3 bases of the junction unmatched. This record belongs to a study of cytomegalovirus exposure and HLA in healthy donors. Study observations and caveats: In an earlier analysis, productive rearrangement rates for most beta V segments clustered near 87% or 30%. Cytomegalovirus-associated TCR beta chains were listed, numbering under 200. In a later analysis, DRB1 alleles had the most associated TCRs; HLA-C alleles the fewest. Follow-up analysis later connected one missense variant in DCLRE1C with trimming of TCR beta V- and J-genes.

The clonotype was recovered from a man between 40 and 49 years old in good health and CMV-seropositive. Input material: PBMCs. This chain uses TRBV6-4 with TRBJ2-1; 14 nucleotides match TRBD2. CDR3 amino acids: CASSGTSGRLNEQFF. Here the CDR3 DNA reads TGTGCCAGCAGTGGGACTAGCGGGAGGCTGAATGAGCAGTTCTTC.